This TCR beta chain is drawn from a study of response to subunit inactivated influenza vaccine (dated by TCRdb to 2016 to 2019). About the investigation overall: Deep quantitative profiling of the T cell receptor repertoire was used in the study to follow responses to a trivalent subunit inactivated influenza vaccine.

The paper's findings and limits, for the study overall: According to the authors, only a limited number of new T cells may be recruited by each seasonal influenza vaccination.

Library preparation employed RT-PCR. Sequenced using an Illumina HiSeq 2500. TCRdb itself trimmed the public reads at Q25 with fastp, ran MiXCR and retained productive beta chains. CDR3 protein duplicates are merged, each entry listing the most common genes and DNA. The sample yields approximately 530,000 distinct CDR3 sequences; 10% to 15% were counted once. The top ten clonotypes cover about 12% of the sample. Deletion took 0 bases off V and 0 bases off J, with a span of 15 bases between the germline ends. Measured from the cysteine to the phenylalanine, the CDR3 is 16 residues long. Just the 48-base CDR3 DNA is kept, in frame starting at base 1. CDR1 and CDR2 are read off the germline V gene (reference sequence) as DFQATT and SNEGSKA. The sample holds many counts of this clonotype. Its specific antigen is unknown. No base qualities exist here, and no much larger clone lies one base off it. Sample time point, as interpreted from the label and publication: 45 to 50 days after influenza vaccine administration.

This TCR was sampled from a man between 45 and 60 years old who received an inactivated influenza vaccine. Donor details come from another sample of the same person, matched by shared clones. Specimen: PBMCs from blood, collected roughly 6 weeks after vaccination. The sequence joins TRBV20-1 to TRBJ2-7; the D call could be TRBD1 or TRBD2, with each sharing 5 bases. The CDR3 reads CSARDGDLKSSYEQYF. The DNA sequence is given as TGCAGTGCTAGAGATGGGGACCTGAAAAGCTCCTACGAGCAGTACTTC.